The sample holds a few counts of the clone carrying this T cell receptor (beta chain). As yet, its antigen is unknown. This record comes from a study of cytomegalovirus exposure and HLA in healthy donors. The wider study: Within the Caucasian-associated ancestry cluster were 81% of the approximately 400 genotyped donors.

The CDR3 contains 14 residues. Per the germline V gene, CDR1 is KGHSH and CDR2 is LQKENI. Unmatched junction bases numbered 4, after V lost 5 bases and J lost 3 bases. Points from the study as a whole: Later on, a genetic analysis was performed. It linked a missense variant in DCLRE1C with V- and J-gene trimming of TCR beta. The study put around 180 TCR beta chains on its list as cytomegalovirus-associated. Under in vitro conditions, a few CMV-associated chains were confirmed as specific for CMV antigens.

The primer mix had 60 Vbeta and 13 Jbeta primers. Method: immunoSEQ multiplex PCR; TCRdb's copy keeps in-frame clones and lacks some. The data hold approximately 200,000 clones, with 60% to 85% observed a single time. The chain combines TRBV18 with TRBJ1-1; 9 nucleotides line up with TRBD1. The sample consisted of PBMCs. The source is a woman aged 18-29 years in good health and CMV-seronegative. For the CDR3, the DNA is TGTGCCAGCTCAAGGGACAGGGCTGACACTGAAGCTTTCTTT. This encodes CASSRDRADTEAFF.